The source of this T cell receptor beta chain is a study of CD8 T cells in ankylosing spondylitis. The CDR3 extends over 13 amino acids. Per the germline V gene, CDR1 is DFQATT and CDR2 is SNEGSKA (reference sequence). The junction had 6 bases not matched to a gene; V was cut back by 6 bases and J by 4 bases. A single record per CDR3 protein comes from TCRdb applying MiXCR to the 5' RACE reads. The sample shows about 240,000 distinct CDR3 sequences, roughly a tenth of them seen only once. This clonotype has ten or more counts. Sequencing was done on a sample of blood, either unsorted or a sorted T cell fraction (not recorded which). The TCR comes from a male donor with ankylosing spondylitis or in good health (not recorded which). This rearrangement joins TRBV20-1 to TRBJ1-2; 9 bases map to TRBD1. The CDR3 DNA reads as TGCAGTGCGACAGGGGGAGGCGGCTATGGCTACACCTTC. This translates into CSATGGGGYGYTF.